This T cell receptor (beta chain) was identified during a study of T cell repertoires in cytomegalovirus infection. Study-level information: It can be stated that public TCR beta signatures indicated CMV infection as well as a matching HLA type. General study results and limits: Cumulated frequencies of public TCR beta families served to identify carriers of CMV plus the relevant HLA.

TCRdb re-analysed the reads in MiXCR, keeping a single row per CDR3 protein. Of about 230,000 distinct CDR3 sequences in the sample, approximately 7% were seen once. In germline, CDR1 is DFQATT, CDR2 SNEGSKA (reference sequence). V was clipped by 7 bases and J by 4 bases, with 4 bases between them. The CDR3 spans 9 residues. This clonotype occurred a few times. The antigen is undetermined. This TCR was sampled from a human donor in good health (CMV status not recorded). Some clones in this sample may be carry-over from other donors' samples. This chain uses TRBV20-1 with TRBJ1-1; D is unclear. Specimen: PBMCs. The CDR3 DNA reads TGCAGTGTGGGCACTGAAGCTTTCTTT. This codes for CSVGTEAFF.